The next 20 T cell receptor beta chains were all read from a single sample in a study of blood T cell repertoires in COVID-19. This table comes from immunoSEQ multiplex PCR, and its TCRdb copy is limited to in-frame clones, with some not included. The sample shows 200,000 to 250,000 clones, roughly 90% of them seen only once. The sequenced sample consisted of PBMCs or T cells enriched from blood (not recorded which). Receptors were obtained from a woman younger than 45 who had recovered from COVID-19.

The rearrangement joins TRBV5-1 to TRBJ2-5; D gene uncertain. Trimming removed 0 bases at V and 1 base at J, with 10 bases between. Germline CDR1 SGHRS, CDR2 YFSETQ. The CDR3 consists of 15 residues. The CDR3 loop reads CASSLASQVQETQYF. The CDR3 DNA reads TGCGCCAGCAGCTTGGCATCGCAGGTCCAAGAGACCCAGTACTTC. Full variable domain (missing parts from reference TRBV5-1 and TRBJ2-5): KAGVTQTPRYLIKTRGQQVTLSCSPISGHRSVSWYQQTPGQGLQFLFEYFSETQRNKGNFPGRFSGRQFSNSRSEMNVSTLELGDSALYLCASSLASQVQETQYFGPGTRLLVL.

This chain links TRBV9 with TRBJ1-4; 8 bases line up with TRBD1. The CDR3 is made up of 15 amino acids. With 4 bases clipped from V and 2 bases from J, the junction kept 4 bases outside the gene matches. CDR1 and CDR2 from the germline V gene are SGDLS and YYNGEE. The CDR3 DNA reads TGTGCCAGCAGCCCTCGGACAGGGACTAATGAAAAACTGTTTTTT. Translation: CASSPRTGTNEKLFF.

The chain couples TRBV7-2 to TRBJ1-6; TRBD1 agrees at 7 bases. In germline, CDR1 is SGHTA, CDR2 FQGNSA. This CDR3 comprises 18 residues. The V segment lost 3 bases and the J segment 9 bases; nucleotides outside the gene matches: 17. The chain's CDR3 is CASSLGQNFLLTASPLHF. The CDR3 nucleotides read TGTGCCAGCAGCTTGGGACAGAACTTTCTCTTAACAGCTTCACCCCTCCACTTT.

The rearrangement links TRBV7-9 to TRBJ2-7, with 10 bases aligning to TRBD2. The CDR3 runs to 16 residues. The V gene's germline CDR1 is SEHNR and CDR2 FQNEAQ (reference sequence). V shed 6 bases, J shed 2 bases, and the junction held 10 bases outside the gene matches. The CDR3 region is CASSHPRTSGTYEQYF. In nucleotides, the CDR3 is TGTGCCAGCAGTCATCCGCGGACTAGCGGTACCTACGAGCAGTACTTC.

The gene calls are TRBV27 and TRBJ2-2, with D possibly TRBD2 on 7 matching bases. There are 15 residues in the CDR3. Germline V gene lookup returns CDR1 MNHEY and CDR2 SMNVEV (reference sequence). Trimming stripped 5 bases from V and 4 bases from J, with 14 bases between. CDR3 coding DNA: TGTGCCAGCAGTCCGGAGGGGGGGGGCACCGGGGAGCTGTTTTTT. As protein: CASSPEGGGTGELFF.

A single count supports this clone. The genes are TRBV7-2 and TRBJ2-7; TRBD2 aligns across 7 bases. Unmatched junction bases numbered 10, after V lost 7 bases and J lost 1 base. The CDR3 loop spans 15 amino acids. Germline V CDR1 and CDR2: SGHTA, FQGNSA. CDR3 loop: CASITYSGASYEQYF. In nucleotides, the CDR3 is TGTGCCAGCATTACTTACAGCGGGGCGTCCTACGAGCAGTACTTC.

The chain is built from TRBV9 and TRBJ1-2; tentatively, D is TRBD1 (5 bases). The V end was cut by 3 bases, the J end by 5 bases, with 11 bases between. The CDR3 covers 13 residues. Germline CDR1 SGDLS, CDR2 YYNGEE. In nucleotides, the CDR3 is TGTGCCAGCAGCGCTCTACAGGATTATGGCTACACCTTC. Its protein is CASSALQDYGYTF.

The chain links TRBV10-3 to TRBJ2-7; D is ambiguous. This CDR3 contains 12 residues. Trimming removed 3 bases at V and 5 bases at J, with 8 bases between. Looked up from germline, CDR1 is ENHRY and CDR2 is SYGVKD. The CDR3 region is CAISDASHEQYF. In nucleotides, the CDR3 is TGTGCCATCAGTGATGCGTCCCACGAGCAGTACTTC.

V usage is TRBV3-1 (or the pseudogene TRBV3-2) and J usage is TRBJ2-5; tentative D call: TRBD1 (6 bases). The V end was cut by 4 bases, the J end by 6 bases, with 18 bases between. This CDR3 comprises 15 residues. Germline CDR1 is LGHDT and CDR2 is YNNKEL (reference sequence). The DNA for the CDR3 is TGTGCCAGCAGCCGGACCGGAGACAGGCAAAAGACCCAGTACTTC. This codes for CASSRTGDRQKTQYF.

The chain employs TRBV6-6 and TRBJ1-3; D remains ambiguous. The ends were cut back, 5 bases at V and 4 bases at J, with 12 bases in the middle. Germline V gene sequence: CDR1 MNHNY, CDR2 SVGAGI (reference sequence). CDR3 size: 14 residues. The DNA for the CDR3 is TGTGCCAGCAGTCCCGGGAGAACCGGAAACACCATATATTTT. Protein: CASSPGRTGNTIYF.

The genes are TRBV6-5 and TRBJ2-7; maybe TRBD2 (5 bases). The CDR3 has 12 residues. Per germline, CDR1 MNHEY and CDR2 SVGAGI. V was pared by 6 bases and J by 2 bases, with 8 bases between. The CDR3 DNA follows: TGTGCCAGCAGGTCCGGGACCTACGAGCAGTACTTC. Translation gives CASRSGTYEQYF.

V and J are TRBV6-2 or TRBV6-3 and TRBJ2-2; 14 bases match TRBD2. V was clipped by 2 bases and J by 0 bases; unmatched bases: 5. The CDR3 is 19 amino acids. The germline CDR1 and CDR2 sequences are MNHEY and SVGEGT. CDR3 bases: TGTGCCAGCAGTTACCGGACTAGCGGGGGGCCCGCGAACACCGGGGAGCTGTTTTTT. This encodes CASSYRTSGGPANTGELFF.

This clone is medium-sized (0.01 to 0.1%) by share. The chain has TRBV12-3 or TRBV12-4 and TRBJ1-1; D not resolved. The CDR3 runs 12 residues. With 1 base removed from V and 8 bases from J, the gap between germline ends came to 8 bases. Here the CDR3 reads CASSLVAAEAFF. The CDR3 DNA reads as TGTGCCAGCAGTTTAGTGGCTGCCGAAGCTTTCTTT.

V gene TRBV7-8 combines with J gene TRBJ2-5; 9 bases fit TRBD2. V was clipped by 5 bases and J by 4 bases; unmatched bases: 8. The CDR3 is made up of 15 amino acids. The germline V gene has CDR1 SGHVS and CDR2 FQNEAQ. This CDR3 reads CASSTRAGGPETQYF. In DNA form, the CDR3 reads TGTGCCAGCAGCACCCGAGCGGGGGGCCCAGAGACCCAGTACTTC. Full variable domain (outside the CDR3, taken from reference TRBV7-8 and TRBJ2-5): GAGVSQSPRYKVAKRGQDVALRCDPISGHVSLFWYQQALGQGPEFLTYFQNEAQLDKSGLPSDRFFAERPEGSVSTLKIQRTQQEDSAVYLCASSTRAGGPETQYFGPGTRLLVL.

The gene calls are TRBV14 and TRBJ1-1; possibly TRBD1 for D (6 bases). With 4 bases removed from V and 8 bases from J, the gap between germline ends came to 11 bases. The germline V gene has CDR1 SGHDN and CDR2 FVKESK. The CDR3 has 12 amino acids. The CDR3 is CASSLLGTEAFF. DNA of the CDR3: TGTGCCAGCAGCCTCCTAGGGACAGAAGCTTTCTTT.

The chain is built from TRBV15 and TRBJ1-3; TRBD1 agrees at 7 bases. CDR3 length equals 18 residues. After removal of 2 bases from V and 6 bases from J, the junction contained 16 bases not matched to a gene. From germline, CDR1 is LNHNV and CDR2 YYDKDF (reference sequence). The CDR3 protein is CATSRPLGSGTDINTIYF. Here the CDR3 DNA reads TGTGCCACCAGCAGACCCTTGGGCTCCGGGACAGATATAAACACCATATATTTT.

The chain has TRBV7-9 and TRBJ2-3, with TRBD2 matching 11 bases. The CDR3 is 15 amino acids. Germline V gene data show CDR1 as SEHNR and CDR2 as FQNEAQ (reference sequence). V shed 0 bases, J shed 6 bases, and the junction held 2 bases outside the gene matches. The CDR3 here is CASSLALAGVDTQYF. CDR3 coding DNA: TGTGCCAGCAGCTTAGCACTAGCGGGGGTTGATACGCAGTATTTT.

V and J are TRBV6-5 and TRBJ1-4; 7 bases line up with TRBD1. Trimming cost V 6 bases and J 7 bases; bases outside gene matches: 11. There are 15 residues in the CDR3. Germline V gene lookup returns CDR1 MNHEY and CDR2 SVGAGI. The CDR3 here is CASSQNRGVSEKLFF. The DNA for the CDR3 is TGTGCCAGCAGCCAGAACAGGGGAGTAAGTGAAAAACTGTTTTTT.

This chain links TRBV5-4 with TRBJ2-7, with D perhaps TRBD2 (7 bases). Germline-derived CDR1 and CDR2 are SGHNT and YYREEE (reference sequence). The V end lost 4 bases, the J end lost 4 bases, and 15 bases lay between the germline ends. The CDR3 length is 14 residues. CDR3 loop: CASSPTAGAYEQYF. The CDR3 DNA follows: TGTGCCAGCAGCCCCACTGCGGGGGCTTACGAGCAGTACTTC.

This sequence joins TRBV25-1 and TRBJ2-7; TRBD1 is a possible D gene (5 bases). Germline CDR1 and CDR2: MGHDK and SYGVNS. This CDR3 contains 13 residues. V shed 4 bases and J shed 0 bases, with 7 bases lying between them. CDR3 residues: CASSGDSSYEQYF. The CDR3 DNA follows: TGTGCCAGCAGTGGTGACAGCTCCTACGAGCAGTACTTC.